One sample yielded the 4 T cell receptor beta chains listed below, sequenced in a study of blood T cell repertoires in COVID-19. Using immunoSEQ multiplex PCR, the repertoire was profiled, and TCRdb retains in-frame clones only, with some absent. This table holds about 70,000 clones, roughly 76% found once. The sample consisted of peripheral blood. The receptor source for this set is a woman between 70 and 85 years old with acute or convalescent COVID-19.

V and J are TRBV12-5 and TRBJ2-7; 8 bases align to TRBD1. CDR3 size: 14 residues. Trimming cost V 1 base and J 3 bases; bases outside gene matches: 2. Per the germline V gene, CDR1 is LGHNT and CDR2 is FRNRAP. The CDR3 loop reads CASGLGRGLYEQYF. The CDR3 DNA sequence: TGTGCTAGTGGTTTGGGCAGGGGGCTCTACGAGCAGTACTTC.

The V gene is TRBV27, the J gene TRBJ1-1, with 9 bases matching TRBD1. Per the germline V gene, CDR1 is MNHEY and CDR2 is SMNVEV (reference sequence). The length of the CDR3 is 16 residues. With 6 bases clipped from V and 1 base from J, the junction kept 9 bases outside the gene matches. The CDR3 spells CASSRLRTGANTEAFF. The CDR3 nucleotides read TGTGCCAGCAGCCGACTCCGGACAGGGGCGAACACTGAAGCTTTCTTT.

This clone was observed a handful of times. The chain is built from TRBV27 and TRBJ1-2, with 8 bases identical to TRBD1. The CDR3 loop spans 17 amino acids. From germline, CDR1 is MNHEY and CDR2 SMNVEV (reference sequence). The junction had 13 bases not matched to a gene; V was cut back by 2 bases and J by 5 bases. CDR3 sequence (DNA): TGTGCCAGCAGTTTACTTATTCCCGACAGGGGAAGGTATGGCTACACCTTC. Its translation is CASSLLIPDRGRYGYTF.

The V gene is TRBV10-3, the J gene TRBJ1-5; no clear D. Trimming took 0 bases from V and 5 from J, leaving 5 bases between them. Germline lookup yields CDR1 ENHRY and CDR2 SYGVKD. The CDR3 is 13 residues long. The CDR3 nucleotides are TGTGCCATCAGTGAGTCGGCGGATCAGCCCCAGCATTTT. It codes for CAISESADQPQHF.